This passage covers 27 T cell receptor beta chains from one sample sequenced in a study of human T cells and chemical hapten exposure. Via MiXCR, TCRdb re-called the RACE reads, giving one row per CDR3 protein. The sample has about 360,000 distinct CDR3 sequences; roughly 4.8% are singletons. As for time point: patch test 1, 2 weeks after DPC sensitization. Treatment of the sample: therapeutic diphenylcyclopropenone sensitization with weekly scalp DPC. Material: whole blood, obtained in connection with sensitization to the hapten diphenylcyclopropenone (DPC). These receptors all stem from a woman aged 50 to 60 with alopecia areata. Some clones in this sample may be carry-over from other donors' samples.

This clonotype was seen ten or more times. This chain links TRBV20-1 with TRBJ2-3; a weak D match, TRBD1 (5 bases). V was shortened by 5 bases and J by 0 bases, with 18 bases between the two germline ends. Per the germline V gene, CDR1 is DFQATT and CDR2 is SNEGSKA (reference sequence). The length of the CDR3 is 16 residues. The DNA of the CDR3 is TGCAGTGCTCCTTACGCTAGGGGATCTAGCACAGATACGCAGTATTTT. Translated, it gives CSAPYARGSSTDTQYF.

Many counts were recorded for this clonotype. This rearrangement joins TRBV10-3 to TRBJ1-1; unclear D gene. Per the germline V gene, CDR1 is ENHRY and CDR2 is SYGVKD. The CDR3 spans 12 residues. The V and J ends lost 4 bases and 2 bases respectively, with 5 bases between them. CDR3 residues: CAISGLNTEAFF. The CDR3, as DNA: TGTGCCATCAGTGGGCTAAACACTGAAGCTTTCTTT.

The chain is built from TRBV29-1 and TRBJ2-1; D is unresolved. Germline loops: CDR1 SQVTM, CDR2 ANQGSEA. The length of the CDR3 is 11 residues. The V gene lost 3 bases and the J gene lost 9 bases, with 9 bases spanning the gap. The CDR3 sequence: CSVDGVSEQFF. The CDR3 bases are TGCAGCGTTGATGGGGTTTCTGAGCAGTTCTTC.

This clonotype appeared many times. The V and J genes are TRBV28 and TRBJ1-2, with unresolved D. V was cut by 6 bases and J by 2 bases, with 10 bases left in between. The V gene's germline CDR1 is MDHEN and CDR2 SYDVKM. The CDR3 has 13 amino acids. CDR3 nucleotide sequence: TGTGCCAGCAGAGTCGGCCTAAACTATGGCTACACCTTC. It codes for CASRVGLNYGYTF.

Ten or more counts support this clonotype. The chain links TRBV15 to TRBJ1-5; D is perhaps TRBD1 (6 bases). Germline-derived CDR1 and CDR2 are LNHNV and YYDKDF (reference sequence). Trimming took off 0 bases at V and 6 bases at J, with 12 bases between the two ends. This CDR3 region has 15 residues. CDR3 in DNA: TGTGCCACCAGCAGAGACAGGGGAGGATCTCAGCCCCAGCATTTT. This translates into CATSRDRGGSQPQHF.

The chain recombines TRBV7-8 with TRBJ2-2; tentative D call: TRBD1 (6 bases). Germline assignment: CDR1 SGHVS and CDR2 FQNEAQ. Trimming stripped 1 base from V and 5 bases from J, with 14 bases between. The CDR3 length is 16 residues. CDR3 region: CASSLGFRGRTGELFF. The CDR3 DNA follows: TGTGCCAGCAGCTTAGGGTTCAGGGGAAGAACCGGGGAGCTGTTTTTT.

The table lists this clonotype with many counts. This chain uses TRBV3-1 with TRBJ1-2; no clear D gene. Trimming cost V 5 bases and J 8 bases, with 6 bases left between them. The CDR3 has 10 residues. The V gene's germline CDR1 is LGHDT and CDR2 YNNKEL (reference sequence). CDR3 loop: CASSGQGYTF. The CDR3, as DNA: TGTGCCAGCAGCGGGCAGGGCTACACCTTC.

This clonotype was seen at least ten times. This rearrangement joins TRBV5-4 to TRBJ1-1; D is possibly TRBD1 (6 bases). The germline V gene encodes CDR1 SGHNT and CDR2 YYREEE (reference sequence). V shed 4 bases and J shed 7 bases, with 17 bases lying between them. CDR3 size: 14 residues. This CDR3 reads CASSRGQMADEAFF. The CDR3 coding sequence is TGTGCCAGCAGCCGGGGGCAAATGGCTGATGAAGCTTTCTTT.

V gene TRBV27 combines with J gene TRBJ1-1; 8 nucleotides align to TRBD1. The germline V gene has CDR1 MNHEY and CDR2 SMNVEV (reference sequence). V lost 0 bases and J lost 1; bases outside the gene matches: 1. This CDR3 is 15 amino acids long. In DNA form, the CDR3 reads TGTGCCAGCAGTTTATCGACAGGGGCGAACACTGAAGCTTTCTTT. This codes for CASSLSTGANTEAFF.

This clonotype was seen ten or more times. The CDR3 here is CASSLGQGTHEQYF. The CDR3 DNA reads as TGCGCCAGCAGCTTGGGACAGGGTACCCACGAGCAGTACTTC. This chain joins TRBV5-1 and TRBJ2-7, with 7 bases fitting TRBD1. The V gene end was trimmed by 0 bases and the J gene end by 5 bases; junction bases not matched to a gene: 5. Germline V gene lookup returns CDR1 SGHRS and CDR2 YFSETQ. This CDR3 is built from 14 residues. The variable domain in full, with the rest retrieved from reference TRBV5-1 and TRBJ2-7, is KAGVTQTPRYLIKTRGQQVTLSCSPISGHRSVSWYQQTPGQGLQFLFEYFSETQRNKGNFPGRFSGRQFSNSRSEMNVSTLELGDSALYLCASSLGQGTHEQYFGPGTRLTVT.

In nucleotides, the CDR3 is TGTGCCAGCAGTGTCTCGCAGGGGGTTGGTACAGATACGCAGTATTTT. This gives the protein CASSVSQGVGTDTQYF. This chain uses TRBV12-3 or TRBV12-4 with TRBJ2-3; 7 bases line up with TRBD1. The CDR3 has 16 amino acids. V dropped 5 bases and J dropped 3; count of bases not matched to a gene: 11.

This sequence joins TRBV4-3 and TRBJ2-1; a possible D gene is TRBD1 (6 bases). This CDR3 is built from 16 residues. The germline gives CDR1 LGHNA, CDR2 YSLEER. Deletions cut 0 bases from V and 4 bases from J, with 13 bases between. As DNA, the CDR3 is TGCGCCAGCAGCCAAGACCCCCAGGACAGATACAATGAGCAGTTCTTC. Translated: CASSQDPQDRYNEQFF.

The sample holds many counts of this clonotype. The chain recombines TRBV7-2 with TRBJ2-6; D not resolved. The CDR3 extends over 17 amino acids. The V end was cut by 2 bases, the J end by 1 base, with 12 bases between. Germline V gene lookup returns CDR1 SGHTA and CDR2 FQGNSA. The CDR3 here is CASSLNRNPSGANVLTF. CDR3 nucleotide sequence: TGTGCCAGCAGCTTAAACAGAAACCCATCTGGGGCCAACGTCCTGACTTTC.

The sample holds a few counts of this clonotype. This chain uses TRBV27 with TRBJ2-2, with 7 nucleotides matching TRBD1. CDR1 is MNHEY, CDR2 SMNVEV, per germline (reference sequence). J lost 1 base, V lost 6 bases, and 2 bases had no gene match. The CDR3 loop spans 14 amino acids. The DNA of the CDR3 is TGTGCCAGCAGGCGACAGGGGAACACCGGGGAGCTGTTTTTT. Translated, it gives CASRRQGNTGELFF.

This clonotype was detected many times. The genes are TRBV5-8 and TRBJ1-6; TRBD1 agrees at 9 bases. The CDR3 runs 15 residues. V dropped 2 bases and J dropped 8; count of bases not matched to a gene: 5. Per germline, CDR1 SGHTS and CDR2 YDEGEE. The CDR3 region has the DNA TGTGCCAGCAGCTTTGGGGACAGGGACTATTCACCCCTCCACTTT. It is translated as CASSFGDRDYSPLHF.

This clonotype was seen repeatedly, ten times or more. J is TRBJ2-7 and V is TRBV6-2 or TRBV6-3; TRBD2 is a possible D gene (5 bases). The CDR3 runs 15 residues. Trimming took off 0 bases at V and 0 bases at J, with 9 bases between the two ends. Germline V gives CDR1 MNHEY, CDR2 SVGEGT. CDR3 protein: CASSYSGRGSYEQYF. The DNA for the CDR3 is TGTGCCAGCAGTTACTCGGGGAGAGGCTCCTACGAGCAGTACTTC.

This clonotype was seen repeatedly, ten times or more. The chain employs TRBV13 and TRBJ2-3; TRBD2 agrees at 8 bases. V shed 6 bases and J 1 base; nucleotides not matched to a gene: 6. Germline V gene sequence: CDR1 PRHDT, CDR2 FYEKMQ (reference sequence). CDR3 length: 15 residues. CDR3: CASRFGGAGTDTQYF. The CDR3 region has the DNA TGTGCCAGCAGATTCGGGGGGGCCGGCACAGATACGCAGTATTTT.

The table lists this clonotype with many counts. V and J are TRBV13 and TRBJ2-7; D gene unclear. Germline V CDR1 and CDR2: PRHDT, FYEKMQ (reference sequence). Trimming removed 0 bases from V and 3 bases from J, with 9 bases in between. The CDR3 consists of 14 residues. CDR3 bases: TGTGCCAGCAGCTTAGGGGCTGCGGTCTACGAGCAGTACTTC. Translation gives CASSLGAAVYEQYF. Using reference TRBV13 and TRBJ2-7 for the parts outside the CDR3, the full variable domain is AAGVIQSPRHLIKEKRETATLKCYPIPRHDTVYWYQQGPGQDPQFLISFYEKMQSDKGSIPDRFSAQQFSDYHSELNMSSLELGDSALYFCASSLGAAVYEQYFGPGTRLTVT.

This clonotype has just a few counts. This chain uses TRBV20-1 with TRBJ2-3; 8 nucleotides align to TRBD2. This CDR3 is built from 12 residues. V was clipped by 5 bases and J by 4 bases; unmatched bases: 2. The germline gives CDR1 DFQATT, CDR2 SNEGSKA (reference sequence). The CDR3 loop is CSARGLADTQYF. The CDR3 nucleotides are TGCAGTGCTCGGGGACTAGCAGATACGCAGTATTTT.

To note about this clonotype: One end of the junction is discordant with germline, which a read error may explain. V usage is TRBV7-2 and J usage is TRBJ2-5, with 7 bases matching TRBD1. The CDR3 extends over 14 amino acids. CDR1 SGHTA and CDR2 FQGNSA come from the germline V gene. The CDR3 DNA reads as TGTGCCATCAGCCCGAGGACAGGCCAAGAGACCCAGTACTTC. This gives the protein CAISPRTGQETQYF.

This clonotype was counted many times. The chain couples TRBV3-1 to TRBJ2-5; no firm D call. The V gene lost 4 bases and the J gene lost 0 bases, with 6 bases spanning the gap. This CDR3 spans 13 amino acids. Germline assignment: CDR1 LGHDT and CDR2 YNNKEL (reference sequence). In DNA form, the CDR3 reads TGTGCCAGCAGCCCCCGGGACCAAGAGACCCAGTACTTC. Translation: CASSPRDQETQYF.

This clonotype has at least ten counts. The chain carries TRBV6-2 or TRBV6-3 and TRBJ1-2; D is possibly TRBD1 (6 bases). V was pared by 0 bases and J by 7 bases, with 15 bases between. The CDR3 is 15 residues long. The germline V gene has CDR1 MNHEY and CDR2 SVGEGT. CDR3 in DNA: TGTGCCAGCAGTTACTCTGTGGGGGGCACTCGTGGCTACACCTTC. Translating gives CASSYSVGGTRGYTF.

This clonotype was seen a few times. The J gene is TRBJ1-5, the V gene TRBV5-1, with 9 bases matching TRBD1. After removal of 2 bases from V and 5 bases from J, the junction contained 2 bases not matched to a gene. The germline CDR1 and CDR2 sequences are SGHRS and YFSETQ. The CDR3 is 14 residues long. Here the CDR3 reads CASSLTGGDQPQHF. The CDR3 DNA reads as TGCGCCAGCAGCTTAACAGGGGGCGATCAGCCCCAGCATTTT. Together with reference TRBV5-1 and TRBJ1-5, the CDR3 gives the full variable domain: KAGVTQTPRYLIKTRGQQVTLSCSPISGHRSVSWYQQTPGQGLQFLFEYFSETQRNKGNFPGRFSGRQFSNSRSEMNVSTLELGDSALYLCASSLTGGDQPQHFGDGTRLSIL.

This clonotype was detected ten times or more. The chain has TRBV5-1 and TRBJ1-2; no firm D call. This CDR3 spans 14 amino acids. Germline V gene data show CDR1 as SGHRS and CDR2 as YFSETQ. The V and J ends lost 0 bases and 6 bases respectively, with 12 bases between them. The CDR3: CASSLGTVRDGYTF. The DNA for the CDR3 is TGCGCCAGCAGCTTGGGGACGGTCCGGGATGGCTACACCTTC.

This clonotype was detected many times. The chain employs TRBV29-1 and TRBJ1-2, with 7 bases that match TRBD1. CDR3 size: 14 residues. V was clipped by 2 bases and J by 2 bases; unmatched bases: 5. Germline values: CDR1 SQVTM, CDR2 ANQGSEA. The DNA of the CDR3 is TGCAGCGTTGAACCGACAGGGATAAACTATGGCTACACCTTC. Translated: CSVEPTGINYGYTF.

Ten or more counts support this clonotype. J is TRBJ2-5 and V is TRBV6-5; 9 nucleotides match TRBD1. The CDR3 is 15 amino acids. V was pared by 6 bases and J by 4 bases, with 9 bases of the junction left unmatched. From germline, CDR1 is MNHEY and CDR2 SVGAGI. DNA of the CDR3: TGTGCCAGCAGCCGACGGGACAGGGCCGGAGAGACCCAGTACTTC. Amino acid sequence: CASSRRDRAGETQYF.

V is TRBV20-1 and J is TRBJ1-1; 7 positions match TRBD1. V gave up 7 bases and J gave up 6 bases; unmatched junction bases: 11. From germline, CDR1 is DFQATT and CDR2 SNEGSKA (reference sequence). This CDR3 is 13 amino acids long. For the CDR3, the DNA is TGCAGTGTCAGGACAGGCCGCCGAGCTGAAGCTTTCTTT. As protein: CSVRTGRRAEAFF.